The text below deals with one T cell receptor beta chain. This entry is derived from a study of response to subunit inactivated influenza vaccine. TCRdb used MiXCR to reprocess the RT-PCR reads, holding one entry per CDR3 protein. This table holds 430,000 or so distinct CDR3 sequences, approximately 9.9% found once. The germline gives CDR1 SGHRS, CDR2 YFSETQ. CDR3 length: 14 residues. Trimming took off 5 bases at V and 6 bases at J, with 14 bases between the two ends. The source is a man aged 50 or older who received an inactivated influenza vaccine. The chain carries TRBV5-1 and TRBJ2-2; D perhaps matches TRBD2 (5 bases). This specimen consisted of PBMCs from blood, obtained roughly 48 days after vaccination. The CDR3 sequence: CASSERAQPGELFF. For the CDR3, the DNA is TGCGCCAGCAGTGAGAGGGCACAGCCCGGGGAGCTGTTTTTT.